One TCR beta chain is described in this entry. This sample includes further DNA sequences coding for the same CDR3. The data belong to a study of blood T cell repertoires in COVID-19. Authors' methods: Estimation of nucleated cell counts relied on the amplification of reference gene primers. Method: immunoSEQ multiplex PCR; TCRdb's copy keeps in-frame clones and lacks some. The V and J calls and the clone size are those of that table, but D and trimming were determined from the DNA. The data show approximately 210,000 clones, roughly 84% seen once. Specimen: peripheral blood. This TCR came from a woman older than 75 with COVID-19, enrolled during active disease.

Written as DNA, the CDR3 is TGTGCCAGCGGGGGGTCCTACGAGCAGTACTTC. Amino acids: CASGGSYEQYF. J is TRBJ2-7 and V is TRBV6-5; TRBD2 is a possible D gene (6 bases). The CDR3 has 11 amino acids. V lost 8 bases and J 1 base, leaving 6 bases between the germline ends. Germline values: CDR1 MNHEY, CDR2 SVGAGI.